This T cell receptor (beta chain) was sequenced in a study of radiation and T cells in renal cell carcinoma. The germline V gene encodes CDR1 SGHNT and CDR2 YYREEE (reference sequence). Trimming pared 4 bases from V and 5 bases from J, leaving 15 bases between. The CDR3 is 14 amino acids. The table lists this clone with a count of one. Time point meaning: blood 2 weeks post-SBRT. The treatment denotes: 15 Gy SBRT to primary tumor, nephrectomy 4 weeks later. This renal cell carcinoma was of the clear cell type. Clones were sequenced by immunoSEQ multiplex PCR, and TCRdb holds only the in-frame ones, with some missing. The profile covers roughly 150,000 clones, with 80% to 90% appearing a single time and 13% taken by the ten largest.

V is TRBV5-4 and J is TRBJ2-5; TRBD1 is a possible D gene (6 bases). This clonotype was obtained from a woman in her 50s with renal cell carcinoma. Sequenced material: blood, taken from a patient whose treatment included radiotherapy and nephrectomy. CDR3 sequence (DNA): TGTGCCAGCAGCCCCCAGGGGTGGGTCGAGACCCAGTACTTC. Translated, it gives CASSPQGWVETQYF.